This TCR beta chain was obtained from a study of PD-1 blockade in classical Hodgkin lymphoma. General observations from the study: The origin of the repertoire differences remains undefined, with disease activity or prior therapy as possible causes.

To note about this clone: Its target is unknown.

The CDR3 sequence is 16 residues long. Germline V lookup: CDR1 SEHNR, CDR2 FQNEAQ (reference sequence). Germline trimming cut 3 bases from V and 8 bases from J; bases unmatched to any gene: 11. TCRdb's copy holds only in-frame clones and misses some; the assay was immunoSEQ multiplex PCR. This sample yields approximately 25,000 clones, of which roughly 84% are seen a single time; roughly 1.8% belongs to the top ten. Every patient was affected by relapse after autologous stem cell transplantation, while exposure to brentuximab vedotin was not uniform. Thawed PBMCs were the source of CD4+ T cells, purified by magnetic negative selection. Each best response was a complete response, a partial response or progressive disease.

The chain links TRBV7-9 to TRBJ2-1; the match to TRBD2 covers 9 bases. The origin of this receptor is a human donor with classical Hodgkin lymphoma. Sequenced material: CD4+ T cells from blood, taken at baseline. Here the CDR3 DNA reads TGTGCCAGCAGCTTCCTGGCGGGGGGGGCCGGAGATGAGCAGTTCTTC. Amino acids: CASSFLAGGAGDEQFF. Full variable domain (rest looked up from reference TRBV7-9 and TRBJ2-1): DTGVSQNPRHKITKRGQNVTFRCDPISEHNRLYWYRQTLGQGPEFLTYFQNEAQLEKSRLLSDRFSAERPKGSFSTLEIQRTEQGDSAMYLCASSFLAGGAGDEQFFGPGTRLTVL.